Sequencing of this TCR beta chain was carried out in a study of cytomegalovirus exposure and HLA in healthy donors. Worth noting for this clone: The antigen remains unidentified.

PCR primers comprised 60 Vbeta and 13 Jbeta primers. Profiling relied on immunoSEQ multiplex PCR, and the TCRdb table lists in-frame clones only, not all of them. Of approximately 70,000 clones listed, about 77% are singletons. The CDR3 spans 16 residues. Study-wide results and caveats: TCR beta sequences numbering 16,951 were associated with HLA alleles at 0.05 false discovery rate in a later analysis.

V gene TRBV12-2 combines with J gene TRBJ2-7; the D call of TRBD1 is as the table states it, not checked on the DNA. TRBV12-2 is flagged as a pseudogene. The TCR was taken from a man aged 40-49 years in good health and CMV-seronegative. The sample was PBMCs. The CDR3 reads CASRFRDRGVPYEQYF. The CDR3 nucleotides are TGTGCAAGTCGCTTTAGGGACAGGGGAGTCCCCTACGAGCAGTACTTC.